A selection of T cell receptor beta chains follows, all from one sample in a study of shared clonotypes between healthy human individuals. TCRdb keeps only in-frame clones here, not all; method: immunoSEQ multiplex PCR. The sample carries more than 2,000,000 clones, around nine tenths recorded once. Source material: naive CD4+ T cells sorted from blood. The source of these receptors is a man between 18 and 35 years old in good health. CDR3s include the opening cysteine and the closing phenylalanine or tryptophan. Each record gives: V gene, D gene, clone size, J gene, CDR3 DNA, CDR3 protein. D genes are given only for firm matches. Part of the rows lack a size; the others show once, few, many or a class for expanded clones.

TRBV5-1	NA	NA	TRBJ1-1	TGCGCCAGCAGCTTGGTGGATGGGAGCACTGAAGCTTTCTTT	CASSLVDGSTEAFF
TRBV10-2	NA	NA	TRBJ2-7	TGCGCCAGCAGTGAGGCTCTACCCTACGAGCAGTACTTC	CASSEALPYEQYF
TRBV4-1	TRBD1	NA	TRBJ2-4	TGCGCCAGCAGCCAGGGGACAGGGGGCAACATTCAGTACTTC	CASSQGTGGNIQYF
TRBV2	TRBD1	NA	TRBJ2-3	TGTGCCACCACCGAAGGGACAGGCCGGACAGATACGCAGTATTTT	CATTEGTGRTDTQYF
TRBV5-4	TRBD1	NA	TRBJ1-2	TGTGCCAGCAGCTCCGCGACAGGGGGCAGTGGCTACACCTTC	CASSSATGGSGYTF
TRBV28	NA	NA	TRBJ1-2	TGTGCCAGCAGAATATTGGGGTATGGCTACACCTTC	CASRILGYGYTF
TRBV11-2	NA	NA	TRBJ2-1	TGTGCCAGCAGCTTAGAGTGGAATGAGCAGTTCTTC	CASSLEWNEQFF
TRBV5-1	NA	NA	TRBJ1-2	TGCGCCAGCAGCTTGGTGGGGGCGGAGTATGGCTACACCTTC	CASSLVGAEYGYTF
TRBV7-9	TRBD1	NA	TRBJ2-7	TGTGCCAGCGGGCAGGGGGCCTACGAGCAGTACTTC	CASGQGAYEQYF
TRBV10-3	NA	NA	TRBJ1-2	TGTGCCATCAACCCGGGACGGGAGAACTATGGCTACACCTTC	CAINPGRENYGYTF
TRBV5-4	TRBD1	NA	TRBJ2-3	TGTGCCAGCAGCTCCGGGACAGGGGAGGCGAGGGGTACGCAGTATTTT	CASSSGTGEARGTQYF
TRBV19	NA	NA	TRBJ1-4	TGTGCCAGTAGTTCCAGGGTTGAAAAACTGTTTTTT	CASSSRVEKLFF
TRBV28	NA	once	TRBJ1-5	TGTGCCAGCAGTTTGAGGGGAGGCTACAATCAGCCCCAGCATTTT	CASSLRGGYNQPQHF
TRBV7-2	NA	once	TRBJ2-2	TGTGCCAGCAGCTTAGTTTCGGACACCGGGGAGCTGTTTTTT	CASSLVSDTGELFF
TRBV4-3	NA	NA	TRBJ1-2	TGCGCCAGCAGCCAAGATCCAACGGGGGCACTCGGCTACACCTTC	CASSQDPTGALGYTF
TRBV4-1	TRBD1	few	TRBJ1-3	TGCGCCAGCAGCCATCCCTCCGGGGGGACAGCAGGAAACACCATATATTTT	CASSHPSGGTAGNTIYF
TRBV11-2	TRBD2	once	TRBJ2-3	TGTGCCAGCAGCTTAGGACTAGCGGAGGCAGATACGCAGTATTTT	CASSLGLAEADTQYF
TRBV7-2	TRBD1	NA	TRBJ2-5	TGTGCCAGCAGCAAGGGACAGGGCGCGGTTTGGGCCCAGTACTTC	CASSKGQGAVWAQYF
TRBV11-2	NA	NA	TRBJ1-1	TGTGCCAGCAGCTTATATCGCCTGAACACTGAAGCTTTCTTT	CASSLYRLNTEAFF
TRBV14	TRBD2	NA	TRBJ2-4	TGTGCCAGCAGCCAAACAGCCGGGAGGTCGAAAGCCAAAAACATTCAGTACTTC	CASSQTAGRSKAKNIQYF
TRBV5-1	TRBD1	once	TRBJ2-7	TGCGCCAGCAGCTTGGGGGGACAGGGGGCGCTGTACGAGCAGTACTTC	CASSLGGQGALYEQYF
TRBV19	NA	NA	TRBJ2-7	TGTGCCAGTAGTTTTTCGGGTCCTGTTGGGTACGAGCAGTACTTC	CASSFSGPVGYEQYF
TRBV16	NA	NA	TRBJ2-2	TGTGCCAGCAGCCACCCGGGACCCAACACCGGGGAGCTGTTTTTT	CASSHPGPNTGELFF
TRBV7-3	TRBD1	once	TRBJ1-2	TGTGCCAGCAGCCTACAAGTCATACTTCAGGGGGTTCACTATGGCTACACCTTC	CASSLQVILQGVHYGYTF
TRBV18	TRBD1	NA	TRBJ2-1	TGTGCCAGCTCATCACCCGGGACAGGGATATACAATGAGCAGTTCTTC	CASSSPGTGIYNEQFF
TRBV6-1	TRBD2	NA	TRBJ2-5	TGTGCCAGCATCAGACTAGCGGGAGGCCCAGAGACCCAGTACTTC	CASIRLAGGPETQYF